This entry lists 2 T cell receptor beta chains sequenced from one sample in a study of blood T cell repertoires in COVID-19. Profiled with immunoSEQ multiplex PCR; TCRdb holds only in-frame clones, not every one. The sample lists tens of thousands of clones; more than 90% were seen once. Sample: peripheral blood. All receptors come from a human donor with active COVID-19. The donor label of this sample is uncertain.

The table lists this clone with a count of one. The CDR3 region has the DNA TGTGCCAGCAAGGGTCCGCCAGGGGTAAATCAGCCCCAGCATTTT. The encoded protein is CASKGPPGVNQPQHF. J is TRBJ1-5 and V is TRBV6-5; D possibly corresponds to TRBD1 (6 bases). The germline gives CDR1 MNHEY, CDR2 SVGAGI. V was shortened by 7 bases and J by 4 bases, with 17 bases between the two germline ends. The CDR3 extends over 15 amino acids.

CDR3 in amino acids: CASSDYRQGGNTEAFF. In nucleotides, the CDR3 is TGTGCCAGCAGTGACTACCGACAGGGCGGGAACACTGAAGCTTTCTTT. The chain couples TRBV28 to TRBJ1-1; 7 bases line up with TRBD1. The junction had 10 bases not matched to a gene; V was cut back by 5 bases and J by 1 base. From germline, CDR1 is MDHEN and CDR2 SYDVKM. This CDR3 is 16 amino acids long.